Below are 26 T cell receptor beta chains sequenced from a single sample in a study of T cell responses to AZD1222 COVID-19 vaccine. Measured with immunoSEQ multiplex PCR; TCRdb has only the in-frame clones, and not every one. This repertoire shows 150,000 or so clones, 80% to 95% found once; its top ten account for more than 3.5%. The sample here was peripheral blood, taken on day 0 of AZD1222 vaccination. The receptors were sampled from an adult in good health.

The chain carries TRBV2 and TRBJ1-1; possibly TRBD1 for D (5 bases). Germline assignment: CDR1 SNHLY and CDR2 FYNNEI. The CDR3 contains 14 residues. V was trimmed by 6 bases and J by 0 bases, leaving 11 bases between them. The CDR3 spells CASSRTRMNTEAFF. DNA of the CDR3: TGTGCCAGCAGCCGGACACGGATGAACACTGAAGCTTTCTTT.

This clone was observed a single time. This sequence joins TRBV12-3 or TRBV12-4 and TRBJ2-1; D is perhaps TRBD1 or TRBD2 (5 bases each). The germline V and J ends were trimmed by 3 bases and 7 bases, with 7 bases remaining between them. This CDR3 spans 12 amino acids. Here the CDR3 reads CASSFGANEQFF. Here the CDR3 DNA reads TGTGCCAGCAGTTTCGGGGCTAATGAGCAGTTCTTC.

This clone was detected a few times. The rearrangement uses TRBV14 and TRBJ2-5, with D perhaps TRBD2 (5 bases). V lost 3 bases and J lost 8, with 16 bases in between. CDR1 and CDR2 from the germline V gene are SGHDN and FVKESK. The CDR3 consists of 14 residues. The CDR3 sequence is CASSQSRLLATQYF. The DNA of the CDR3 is TGTGCCAGCAGCCAGTCTAGACTTCTAGCCACCCAGTACTTC.

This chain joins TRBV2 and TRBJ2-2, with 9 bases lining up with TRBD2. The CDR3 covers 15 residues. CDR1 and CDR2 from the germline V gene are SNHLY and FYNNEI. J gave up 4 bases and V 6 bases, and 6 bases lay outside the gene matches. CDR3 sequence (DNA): TGTGCCAGCAGGACTGGCGGGAGGGGCACCGGGGAGCTGTTTTTT. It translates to CASRTGGRGTGELFF.

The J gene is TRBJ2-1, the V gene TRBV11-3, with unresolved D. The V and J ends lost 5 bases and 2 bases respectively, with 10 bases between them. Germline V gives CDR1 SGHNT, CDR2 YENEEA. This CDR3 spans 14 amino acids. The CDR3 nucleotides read TGTGCCAGCAGCCCCCCCGTCCCCTACAATGAGCAGTTCTTC. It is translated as CASSPPVPYNEQFF.

The CDR3 region has the DNA TGCGCCAGCAGCTTGGCTCACTCTCAGGGAGAGACCCAGTACTTC. It is translated as CASSLAHSQGETQYF. This chain links TRBV5-1 with TRBJ2-5; tentative D call: TRBD1 (5 bases). CDR3 length: 15 residues. Trimming removed 0 bases from V and 4 bases from J, with 13 bases in between. CDR1 and CDR2 (germline): SGHRS, YFSETQ.

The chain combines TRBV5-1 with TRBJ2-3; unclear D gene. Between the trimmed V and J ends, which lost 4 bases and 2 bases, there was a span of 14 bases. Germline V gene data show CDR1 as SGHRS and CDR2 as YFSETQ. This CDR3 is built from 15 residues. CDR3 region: CASSAGGSYTDTQYF. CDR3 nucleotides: TGCGCCAGCAGCGCAGGCGGCAGCTACACAGATACGCAGTATTTT.

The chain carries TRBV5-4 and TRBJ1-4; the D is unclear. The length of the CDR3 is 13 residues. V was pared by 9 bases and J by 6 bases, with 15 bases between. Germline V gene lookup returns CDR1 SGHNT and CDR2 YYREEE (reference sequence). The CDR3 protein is CATKPPNYEKLFF. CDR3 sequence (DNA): TGTGCCACCAAGCCCCCTAATTATGAAAAACTGTTTTTT.

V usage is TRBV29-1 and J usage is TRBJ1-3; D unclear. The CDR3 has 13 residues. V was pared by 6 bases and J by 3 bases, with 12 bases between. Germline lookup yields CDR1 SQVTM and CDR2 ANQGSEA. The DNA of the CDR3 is TGCAGCGTGGTGGAGGAGGGTGGAAACACCATATATTTT. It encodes CSVVEEGGNTIYF.

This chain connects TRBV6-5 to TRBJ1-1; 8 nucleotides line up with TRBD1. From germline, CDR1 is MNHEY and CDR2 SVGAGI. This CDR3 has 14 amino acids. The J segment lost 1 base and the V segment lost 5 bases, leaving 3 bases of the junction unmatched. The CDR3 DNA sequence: TGTGCCAGCAGTAGACAGGGGCGGAACACTGAAGCTTTCTTT. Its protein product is CASSRQGRNTEAFF.

This CDR3 is CASSDGLPTDTQYF. CDR3 nucleotide sequence: TGTGCCAGTTCCGACGGACTACCGACAGATACGCAGTATTTT. The rearrangement joins TRBV27 to TRBJ2-3; possible D gene TRBD2, 6 bases. Trimming removed 9 bases at V and 3 bases at J, with 16 bases between. The germline CDR1 and CDR2 sequences are MNHEY and SMNVEV (reference sequence). This CDR3 has 14 amino acids.

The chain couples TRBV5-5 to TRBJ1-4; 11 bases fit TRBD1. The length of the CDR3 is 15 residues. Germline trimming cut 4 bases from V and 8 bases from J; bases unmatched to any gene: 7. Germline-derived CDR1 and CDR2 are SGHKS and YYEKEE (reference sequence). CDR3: CASSVGQGAYEKLFF. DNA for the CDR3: TGTGCCAGCAGCGTAGGACAGGGGGCTTACGAAAAACTGTTTTTT.

The CDR3 nucleotides read TGTGCCAGCTCACCCAGGGGATCCCCTTACGAGCAGTACTTC. It yields the protein CASSPRGSPYEQYF. The chain couples TRBV18 to TRBJ2-7, with D possibly TRBD1 on 6 matching bases. CDR1 and CDR2 (germline): KGHSH, LQKENI. The CDR3 runs 14 residues. Trimming cost V 3 bases and J 4 bases, with 13 bases left between them.

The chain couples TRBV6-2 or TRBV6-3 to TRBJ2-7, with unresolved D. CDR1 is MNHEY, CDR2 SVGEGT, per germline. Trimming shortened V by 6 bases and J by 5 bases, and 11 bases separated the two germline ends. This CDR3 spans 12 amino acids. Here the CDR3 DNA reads TGTGCCAGCAGCCCCCTATCGCACGAGCAGTACTTC. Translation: CASSPLSHEQYF.

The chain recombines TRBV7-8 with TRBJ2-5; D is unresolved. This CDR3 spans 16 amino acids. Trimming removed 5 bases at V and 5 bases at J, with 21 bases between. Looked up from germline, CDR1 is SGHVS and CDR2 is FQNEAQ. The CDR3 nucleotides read TGTGCCAGCAGCGACTTGGGCACCTCGGGTCGGGAGACCCAGTACTTC. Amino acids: CASSDLGTSGRETQYF.

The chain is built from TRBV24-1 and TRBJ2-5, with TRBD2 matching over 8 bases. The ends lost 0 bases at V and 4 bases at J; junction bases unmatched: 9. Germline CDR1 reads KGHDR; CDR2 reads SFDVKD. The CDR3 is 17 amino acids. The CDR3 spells CATSDLGRKAGVETQYF. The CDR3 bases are TGTGCCACCAGTGATTTGGGACGGAAAGCGGGAGTAGAGACCCAGTACTTC.

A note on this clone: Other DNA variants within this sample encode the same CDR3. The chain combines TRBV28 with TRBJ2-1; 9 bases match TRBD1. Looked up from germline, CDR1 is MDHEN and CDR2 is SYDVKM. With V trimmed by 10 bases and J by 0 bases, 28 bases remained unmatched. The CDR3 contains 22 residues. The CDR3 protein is CATKNSGARDRATFSSYNEQFF. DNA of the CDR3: TGTGCCACAAAAAACTCCGGGGCCCGGGACAGGGCCACTTTTAGCTCCTACAATGAGCAGTTCTTC.

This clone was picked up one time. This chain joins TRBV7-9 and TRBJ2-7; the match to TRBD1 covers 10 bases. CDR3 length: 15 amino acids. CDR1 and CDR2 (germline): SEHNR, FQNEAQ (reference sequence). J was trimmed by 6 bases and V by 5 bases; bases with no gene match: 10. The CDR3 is CASSLAVGQGSEQYF. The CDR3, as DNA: TGTGCCAGCAGCCTTGCCGTGGGACAGGGGAGCGAGCAGTACTTC.

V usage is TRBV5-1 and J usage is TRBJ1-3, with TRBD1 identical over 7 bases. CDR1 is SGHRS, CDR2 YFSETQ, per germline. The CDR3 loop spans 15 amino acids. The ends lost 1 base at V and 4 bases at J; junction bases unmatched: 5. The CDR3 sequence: CASSLLQGEGNTIYF. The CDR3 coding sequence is TGCGCCAGCAGCTTGCTCCAGGGGGAGGGAAACACCATATATTTT.

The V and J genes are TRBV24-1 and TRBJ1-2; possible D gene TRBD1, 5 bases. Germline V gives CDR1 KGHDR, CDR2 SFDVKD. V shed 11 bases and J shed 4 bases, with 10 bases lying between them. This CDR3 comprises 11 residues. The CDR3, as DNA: TGTGCCAGGGGGAGCAGCTATGGCTACACCTTC. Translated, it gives CARGSSYGYTF.

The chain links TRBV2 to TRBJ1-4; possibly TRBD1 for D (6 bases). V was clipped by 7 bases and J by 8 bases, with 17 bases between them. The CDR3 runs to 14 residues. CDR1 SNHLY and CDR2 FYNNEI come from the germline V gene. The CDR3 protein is CASKSQGLGEKLFF. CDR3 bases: TGTGCCAGCAAATCGCAGGGGCTGGGCGAAAAACTGTTTTTT.

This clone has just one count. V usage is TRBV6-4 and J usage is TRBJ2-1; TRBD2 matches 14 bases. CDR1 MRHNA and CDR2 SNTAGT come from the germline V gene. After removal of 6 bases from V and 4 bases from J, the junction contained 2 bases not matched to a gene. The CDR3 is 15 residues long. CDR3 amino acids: CASSRLAGGYNEQFF. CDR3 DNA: TGTGCCAGCAGCCGACTAGCGGGAGGGTACAATGAGCAGTTCTTC.

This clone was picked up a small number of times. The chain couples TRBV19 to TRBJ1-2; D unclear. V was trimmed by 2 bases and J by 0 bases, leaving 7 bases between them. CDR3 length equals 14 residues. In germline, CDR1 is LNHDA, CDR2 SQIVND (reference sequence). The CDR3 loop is CASSIQVANYGYTF. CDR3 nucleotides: TGTGCCAGTAGTATACAAGTAGCTAACTATGGCTACACCTTC.

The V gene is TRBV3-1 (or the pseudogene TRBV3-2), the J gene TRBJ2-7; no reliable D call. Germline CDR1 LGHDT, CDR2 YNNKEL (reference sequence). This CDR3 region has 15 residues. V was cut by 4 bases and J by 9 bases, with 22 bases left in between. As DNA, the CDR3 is TGTGCCAGCAGCCCCTCTTTATTTAGCATTGGTGGGCAGTACTTC. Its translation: CASSPSLFSIGGQYF.

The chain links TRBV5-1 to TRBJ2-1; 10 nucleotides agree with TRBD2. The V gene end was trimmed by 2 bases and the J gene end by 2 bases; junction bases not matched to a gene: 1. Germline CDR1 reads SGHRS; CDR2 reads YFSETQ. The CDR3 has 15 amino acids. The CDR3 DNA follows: TGCGCCAGCAGCTTCGGGACTAGCGCCTACAATGAGCAGTTCTTC. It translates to CASSFGTSAYNEQFF.

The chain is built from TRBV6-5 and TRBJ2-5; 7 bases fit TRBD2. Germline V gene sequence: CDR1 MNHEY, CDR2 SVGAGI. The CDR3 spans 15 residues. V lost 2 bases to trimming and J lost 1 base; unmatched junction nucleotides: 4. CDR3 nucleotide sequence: TGTGCCAGCAGTTACGGCGGGAGAGTCCAAGAGACCCAGTACTTC. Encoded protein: CASSYGGRVQETQYF.